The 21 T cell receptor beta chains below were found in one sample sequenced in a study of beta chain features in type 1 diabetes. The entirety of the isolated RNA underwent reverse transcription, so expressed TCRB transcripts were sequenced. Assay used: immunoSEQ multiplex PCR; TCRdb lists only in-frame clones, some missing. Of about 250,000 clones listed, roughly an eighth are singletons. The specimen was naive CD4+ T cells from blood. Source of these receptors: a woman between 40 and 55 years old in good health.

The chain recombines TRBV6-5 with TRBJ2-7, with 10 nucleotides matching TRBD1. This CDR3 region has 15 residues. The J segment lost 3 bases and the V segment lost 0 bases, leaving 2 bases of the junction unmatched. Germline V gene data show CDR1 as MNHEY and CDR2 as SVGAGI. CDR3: CASSYSGTGDYEQYF. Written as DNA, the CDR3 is TGTGCCAGCAGTTACTCAGGGACAGGGGACTACGAGCAGTACTTC.

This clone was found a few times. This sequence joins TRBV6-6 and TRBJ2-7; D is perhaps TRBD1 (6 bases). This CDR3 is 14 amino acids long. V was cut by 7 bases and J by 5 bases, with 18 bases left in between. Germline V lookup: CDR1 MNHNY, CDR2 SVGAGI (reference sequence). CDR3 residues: CASTSRQGIDEQYF. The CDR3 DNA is TGTGCCAGCACCTCCCGGCAGGGGATAGACGAGCAGTACTTC.

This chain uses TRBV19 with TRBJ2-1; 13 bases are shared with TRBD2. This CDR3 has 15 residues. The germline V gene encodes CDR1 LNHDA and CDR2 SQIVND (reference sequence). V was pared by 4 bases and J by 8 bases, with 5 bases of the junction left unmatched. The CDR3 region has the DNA TGTGCCAGTAGTACGAGGACTAGCGGGGGCTATGAGCAGTTCTTC. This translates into CASSTRTSGGYEQFF.

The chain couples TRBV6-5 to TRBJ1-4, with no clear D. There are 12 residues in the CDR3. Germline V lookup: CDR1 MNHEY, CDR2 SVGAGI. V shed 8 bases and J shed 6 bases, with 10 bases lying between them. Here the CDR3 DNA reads TGTGCCAGCCAGGCGGGTGATGAAAAACTGTTTTTT. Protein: CASQAGDEKLFF.

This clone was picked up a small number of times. The DNA for the CDR3 is TGTGCCAGCAGCTTGTCAGGGGATAATCAGCCCCAGCATTTT. The encoded protein is CASSLSGDNQPQHF. This chain joins TRBV7-9 and TRBJ1-5, with TRBD1 as a possible D gene (6 bases). The CDR3 consists of 14 residues. Germline assignment: CDR1 SEHNR and CDR2 FQNEAQ (reference sequence). The V end lost 3 bases, the J end lost 4 bases, and 10 bases lay between the germline ends. The full variable domain, in which reference TRBV7-9 and TRBJ1-5 provide the parts outside the CDR3, is DTGVSQNPRHKITKRGQNVTFRCDPISEHNRLYWYRQTLGQGPEFLTYFQNEAQLEKSRLLSDRFSAERPKGSFSTLEIQRTEQGDSAMYLCASSLSGDNQPQHFGDGTRLSIL.

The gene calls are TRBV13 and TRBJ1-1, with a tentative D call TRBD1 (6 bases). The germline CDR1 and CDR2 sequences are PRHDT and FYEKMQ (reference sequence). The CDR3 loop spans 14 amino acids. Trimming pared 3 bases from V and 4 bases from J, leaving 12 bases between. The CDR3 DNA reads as TGTGCCAGCAGCTTGAACAGGGCTTTCACTGAAGCTTTCTTT. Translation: CASSLNRAFTEAFF. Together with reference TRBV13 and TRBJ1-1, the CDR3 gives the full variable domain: AAGVIQSPRHLIKEKRETATLKCYPIPRHDTVYWYQQGPGQDPQFLISFYEKMQSDKGSIPDRFSAQQFSDYHSELNMSSLELGDSALYFCASSLNRAFTEAFFGQGTRLTVV.

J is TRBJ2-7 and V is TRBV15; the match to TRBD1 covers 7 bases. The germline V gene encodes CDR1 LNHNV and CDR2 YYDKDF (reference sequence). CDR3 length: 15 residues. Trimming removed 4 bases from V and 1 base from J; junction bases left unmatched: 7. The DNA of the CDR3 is TGTGCCACCAGCACTCCGACAGGGCCATCCTACGAGCAGTACTTC. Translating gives CATSTPTGPSYEQYF. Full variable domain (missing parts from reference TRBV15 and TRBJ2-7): DAMVIQNPRYQVTQFGKPVTLSCSQTLNHNVMYWYQQKSSQAPKLLFHYYDKDFNNEADTPDNFQSRRPNTSFCFLDIRSPGLGDTAMYLCATSTPTGPSYEQYFGPGTRLTVT.

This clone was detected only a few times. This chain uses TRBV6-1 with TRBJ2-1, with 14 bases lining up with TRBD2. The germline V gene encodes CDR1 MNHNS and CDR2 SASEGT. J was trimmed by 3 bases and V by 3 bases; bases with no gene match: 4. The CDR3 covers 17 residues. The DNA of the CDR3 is TGTGCCAGCAGTGACAGACTAGCGGGGGGGCTCTACAATGAGCAGTTCTTC. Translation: CASSDRLAGGLYNEQFF.

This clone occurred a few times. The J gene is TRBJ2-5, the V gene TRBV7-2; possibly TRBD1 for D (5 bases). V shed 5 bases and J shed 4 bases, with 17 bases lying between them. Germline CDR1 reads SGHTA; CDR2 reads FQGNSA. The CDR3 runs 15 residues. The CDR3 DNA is TGTGCCAGCAGCCCCCTATTGGGGCATCGAGAGACCCAGTACTTC. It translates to CASSPLLGHRETQYF.

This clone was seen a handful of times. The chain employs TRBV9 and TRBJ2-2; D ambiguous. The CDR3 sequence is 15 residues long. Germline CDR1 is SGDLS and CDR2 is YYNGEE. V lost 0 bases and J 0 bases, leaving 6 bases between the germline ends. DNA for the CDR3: TGTGCCAGCAGCGTAGTACAAACGAACACCGGGGAGCTGTTTTTT. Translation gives CASSVVQTNTGELFF.

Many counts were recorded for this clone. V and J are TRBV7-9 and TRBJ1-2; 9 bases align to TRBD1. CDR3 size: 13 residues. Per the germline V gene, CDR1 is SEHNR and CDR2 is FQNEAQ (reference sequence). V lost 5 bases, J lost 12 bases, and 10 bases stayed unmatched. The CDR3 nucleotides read TGTGCCAGCAGCCCAGACCGGGACAGGGTCAACACCTTC. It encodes CASSPDRDRVNTF.

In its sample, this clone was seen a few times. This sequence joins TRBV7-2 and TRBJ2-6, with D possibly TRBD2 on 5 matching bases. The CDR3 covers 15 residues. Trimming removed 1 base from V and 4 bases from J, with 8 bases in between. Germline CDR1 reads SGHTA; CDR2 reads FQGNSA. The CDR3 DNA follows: TGTGCCAGCAGCTTAGGAGGGTTCGGGGCCAACGTCCTGACTTTC. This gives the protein CASSLGGFGANVLTF.

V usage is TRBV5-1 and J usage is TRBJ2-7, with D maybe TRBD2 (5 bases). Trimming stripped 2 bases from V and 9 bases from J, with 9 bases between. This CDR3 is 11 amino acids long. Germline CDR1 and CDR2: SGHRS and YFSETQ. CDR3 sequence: CASSLTGMQYF. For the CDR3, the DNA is TGCGCCAGCAGCTTAACCGGGATGCAGTACTTC.

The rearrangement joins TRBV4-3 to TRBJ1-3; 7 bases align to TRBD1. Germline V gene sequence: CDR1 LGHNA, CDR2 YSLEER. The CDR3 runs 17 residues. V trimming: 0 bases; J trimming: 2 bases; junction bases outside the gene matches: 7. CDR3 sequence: CASSQEGSDRAGNTIYF. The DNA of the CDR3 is TGCGCCAGCAGCCAAGAAGGGTCCGACAGGGCTGGAAACACCATATATTTT.

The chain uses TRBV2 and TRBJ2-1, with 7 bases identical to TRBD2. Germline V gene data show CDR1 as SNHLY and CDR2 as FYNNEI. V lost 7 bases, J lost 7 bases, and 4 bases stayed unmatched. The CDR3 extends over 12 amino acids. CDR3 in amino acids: CASTGGGNEQFF. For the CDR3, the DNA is TGTGCCAGCACCGGGGGAGGGAATGAGCAGTTCTTC. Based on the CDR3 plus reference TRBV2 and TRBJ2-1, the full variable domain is EPEVTQTPSHQVTQMGQEVILRCVPISNHLYFYWYRQILGQKVEFLVSFYNNEISEKSEIFDDQFSVERPDGSNFTLKIRSTKLEDSAMYFCASTGGGNEQFFGPGTRLTVL.

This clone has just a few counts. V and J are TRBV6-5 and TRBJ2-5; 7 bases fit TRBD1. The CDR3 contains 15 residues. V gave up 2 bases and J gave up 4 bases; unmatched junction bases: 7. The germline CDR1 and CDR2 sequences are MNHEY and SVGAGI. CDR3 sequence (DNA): TGTGCCAGCAGTTACCAAACAGGGGAAGGAGAGACCCAGTACTTC. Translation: CASSYQTGEGETQYF.

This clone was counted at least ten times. The CDR3 region has the DNA TGTGCCAGCAGCTTGGCAGGGACTTACACAGATACGCAGTATTTT. Protein sequence: CASSLAGTYTDTQYF. This chain connects TRBV7-2 to TRBJ2-3, with a tentative D call TRBD2 (6 bases). V gave up 3 bases and J gave up 2 bases, with 12 bases separating them. Germline lookup yields CDR1 SGHTA and CDR2 FQGNSA. The CDR3 covers 15 residues.

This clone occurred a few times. CDR3 residues: CASSERTRSYNEQFF. The CDR3 bases are TGTGCCAGCAGCGAACGGACTCGCTCCTACAATGAGCAGTTCTTC. The genes are TRBV2 and TRBJ2-1; D perhaps matches TRBD2 (5 bases). Germline V lookup: CDR1 SNHLY, CDR2 FYNNEI. The CDR3 extends over 15 amino acids. The germline V and J ends were trimmed by 6 bases and 0 bases, with 12 bases remaining between them.

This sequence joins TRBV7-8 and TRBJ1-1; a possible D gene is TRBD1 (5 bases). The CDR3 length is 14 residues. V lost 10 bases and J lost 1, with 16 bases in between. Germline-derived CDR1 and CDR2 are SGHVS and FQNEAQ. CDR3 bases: TGTGCCACCCAGGAATGGGGGGAGAACACTGAAGCTTTCTTT. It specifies CATQEWGENTEAFF.

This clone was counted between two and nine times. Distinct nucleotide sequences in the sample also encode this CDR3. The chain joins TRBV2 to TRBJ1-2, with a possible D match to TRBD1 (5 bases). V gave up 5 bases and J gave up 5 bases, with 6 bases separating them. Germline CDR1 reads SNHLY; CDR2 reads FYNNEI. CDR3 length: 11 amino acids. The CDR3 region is CASSQGYGYTF. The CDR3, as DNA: TGTGCCAGCAGTCAGGGATATGGCTACACCTTC.

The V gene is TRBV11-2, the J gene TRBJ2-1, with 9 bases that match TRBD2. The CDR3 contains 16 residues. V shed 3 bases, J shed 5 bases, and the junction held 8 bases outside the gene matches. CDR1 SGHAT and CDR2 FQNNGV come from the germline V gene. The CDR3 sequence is CASSFRLAGDNNEQFF. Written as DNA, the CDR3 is TGTGCCAGCAGCTTCCGGTTAGCGGGAGATAACAATGAGCAGTTCTTC.